Shown below are 4 T cell receptor beta chains from a single sample sequenced in a study of T cells in Graves' hyperthyroidism and ophthalmopathy. TCR beta CDR3 region amplification was performed from RNA transcripts. A set of HTBI primers served as the primers for a first-round RT-PCR of the TCR CDR3. TCRdb called the multiplex PCR reads again in MiXCR, with one record for every CDR3 protein. The sample has over 350,000 distinct CDR3 sequences; around 15% are singletons. The sequenced sample consisted of blood. The receptors shown here come from a man younger than 35 with Graves' ophthalmopathy.

This clonotype occurred many times. The chain uses TRBV27 and TRBJ2-5, with 9 bases fitting TRBD1. The CDR3 is made up of 14 amino acids. The V gene's germline CDR1 is MNHEY and CDR2 SMNVEV (reference sequence). The trim removed 3 bases at V and 2 bases at J, leaving 1 base unmatched. The DNA of the CDR3 is TGTGCCAGCAGTTTCGGACAGGGGCAAGAGACCCAGTACTTC. Residues: CASSFGQGQETQYF.

In its sample, this clonotype was seen many times. The chain employs TRBV7-6 and TRBJ2-7; TRBD1 is a possible D gene (6 bases). Germline values: CDR1 SGHVS, CDR2 FNYEAQ. The germline V and J ends were trimmed by 4 bases and 2 bases, with 15 bases remaining between them. This CDR3 spans 15 amino acids. CDR3 amino acids: CASSSGQTGPYEQYF. The CDR3, as DNA: TGTGCCAGCAGCTCCGGACAGACTGGGCCCTACGAGCAGTACTTC.

This clonotype was observed at least ten times. The rearrangement links TRBV6-1 to TRBJ1-4; no reliable D call. The CDR3 covers 14 residues. Germline lookup yields CDR1 MNHNS and CDR2 SASEGT. V lost 6 bases, J lost 0 bases, and 8 bases lay in between. This CDR3 reads CASSPTSTNEKLFF. CDR3 nucleotide sequence: TGTGCCAGCAGCCCAACCTCAACTAATGAAAAACTGTTTTTT.

This clonotype was picked up many times. This chain connects TRBV3-1 to TRBJ2-5; a weak D match, TRBD2 (6 bases). Trimming left V 2 bases short and J 3 bases short, with 7 bases between. Germline values: CDR1 LGHDT, CDR2 YNNKEL (reference sequence). The CDR3 consists of 13 residues. In nucleotides, the CDR3 is TGTGCCAGCAGCCAATGGGGGGAAGAGACCCAGTACTTC. Translation: CASSQWGEETQYF.